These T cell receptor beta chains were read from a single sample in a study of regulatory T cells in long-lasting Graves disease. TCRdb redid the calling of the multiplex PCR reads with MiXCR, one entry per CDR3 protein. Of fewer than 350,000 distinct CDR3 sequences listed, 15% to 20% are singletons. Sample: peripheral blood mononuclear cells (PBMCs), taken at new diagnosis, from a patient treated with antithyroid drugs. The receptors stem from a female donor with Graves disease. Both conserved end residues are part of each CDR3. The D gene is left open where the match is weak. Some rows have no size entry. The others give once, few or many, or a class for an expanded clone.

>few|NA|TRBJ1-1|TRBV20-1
CSASGGPNTEAFF
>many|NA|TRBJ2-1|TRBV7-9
CASSFASANYNEQFF
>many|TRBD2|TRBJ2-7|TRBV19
CASRMAVSGLGYEQYF
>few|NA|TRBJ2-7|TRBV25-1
CASSQSREQYF
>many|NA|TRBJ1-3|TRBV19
CASSTPRLSGNTIYF
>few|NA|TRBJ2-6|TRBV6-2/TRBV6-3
CASSYSVGTSPSGANVLTF
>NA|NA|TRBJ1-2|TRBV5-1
CASRPALRWYYGYTF
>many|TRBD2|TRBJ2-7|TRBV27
CASGLALDEQYF
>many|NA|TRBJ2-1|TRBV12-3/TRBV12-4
CASNRADSYNEQFF
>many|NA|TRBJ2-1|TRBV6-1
CASRLPGNNEQFF
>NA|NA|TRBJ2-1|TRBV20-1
CSARRLEYDNEQFF
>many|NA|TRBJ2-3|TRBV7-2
CASSHGTDTQYF
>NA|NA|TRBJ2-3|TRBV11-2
CASSLQQGRTDTQYF
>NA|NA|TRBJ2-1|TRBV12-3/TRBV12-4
CASSPSGDEQFF
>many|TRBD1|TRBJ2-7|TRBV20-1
CSAAGKPGQRYYEQYF
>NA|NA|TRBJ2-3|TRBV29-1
CSVVSSTDTQYF
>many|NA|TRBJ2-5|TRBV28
CASSLQGETQYF